This note documents a single T cell receptor beta chain sequence. What it binds is unknown. The data were produced by immunoSEQ multiplex PCR, yet TCRdb's version contains in-frame clones alone and is incomplete. The sample lists about 68,000 clones; around nine tenths were seen once. The source of the sample is a study of chemoradiotherapy in HPV16-positive cancers. Whole-study findings and limits: During treatment, candidate HPV-specific clones and E7-related motifs expanded in tumor. Better recurrence-free survival went with HPV-responsive T-cell expansion in HPV16-positive patients.

V was shortened by 1 base and J by 9 bases, with 10 bases between the two germline ends. This CDR3 comprises 13 residues. The germline V gene encodes CDR1 MNHEY and CDR2 SMNVEV (reference sequence). The source is a human donor with HPV-associated anogenital cancer. V and J are TRBV27 and TRBJ2-1; D unresolved. This specimen consisted of blood, obtained from a patient who underwent chemoradiotherapy. The CDR3 is CASSLFPFGEQFF. As DNA, the CDR3 is TGTGCCAGCAGTTTATTCCCATTTGGTGAGCAGTTCTTC.